The rows below give T cell receptor beta chains drawn from one sample of a study of shared clonotypes between healthy human individuals. Here immunoSEQ multiplex PCR was the method, and the copy in TCRdb shows in-frame clones only, minus some. Found here are about 2 million clones, approximately 95% of them singletons; the top ten hold roughly 1%. The specimen sequenced was naive CD8+ T cells sorted from blood. These receptor sequences come from a man between 18 and 35 years old in good health. The CDR3 runs from the conserved cysteine through the conserved F or W. Each record gives: J gene, V gene, clone size, D gene, CDR3 DNA, CDR3 protein. The D gene is left open where the match is weak. Rows give clone size only sometimes, using once, few, many, or a class for an expanded clone.

>TRBJ1-6|TRBV6-5|once|-
TGTGCCAGCAGTTACTCGCCGGGCTATAATTCACCCCTCCACTTT
CASSYSPGYNSPLHF
>TRBJ2-1|TRBV4-1|once|TRBD1
TGCGCCAGCAGCCCTCAAGACAGGGGGCAGAGGAATGAGCAGTTCTTC
CASSPQDRGQRNEQFF
>TRBJ1-5|TRBV27|-|-
TGTGCCAGCAGTTTATCCATGTCAGGGAACGGCAATCAGCCCCAGCATTTT
CASSLSMSGNGNQPQHF
>TRBJ2-5|TRBV27|-|TRBD2
TGTGCCAGCAGTCCCCAGTCCGTGGCGGGAGGGCGAGAGACCCAGTACTTC
CASSPQSVAGGRETQYF
>TRBJ2-6|TRBV4-3|-|-
TGCGCCAGCAGCCAAGACCCTTTATATGGGGCCAACGTCCTGACTTTC
CASSQDPLYGANVLTF
>TRBJ2-7|TRBV30|-|-
TGCCGCTTGGAAAGTCGGCCAAGGTCGGTCTACGAGCAGTACTTC
CRLESRPRSVYEQYF
>TRBJ2-1|TRBV28|-|-
TGTGCCAGCAGTCCCCCGTATAAGAGTGAGCAGTTCTTC
CASSPPYKSEQFF
>TRBJ1-2|TRBV4-1|-|-
TGCGCCAGCAGCCAAGAGTTCCGGTTTGGAGATGGCTACACCTTC
CASSQEFRFGDGYTF
>TRBJ2-3|TRBV7-8|-|TRBD2
TGTGCCAGCAGCTTTGGACTAGCGAGCACAGATACGCAGTATTTT
CASSFGLASTDTQYF
>TRBJ2-7|TRBV30|-|-
TGTGCCTCAGGACACTCTAGCGAAACCTACGAGCAGTACTTC
CASGHSSETYEQYF
>TRBJ2-7|TRBV11-2|-|TRBD2
TGTGCCAGCAGCTTAGATGGGGGGGAGGCGGGATACGAGCAGTACTTC
CASSLDGGEAGYEQYF
>TRBJ1-3|TRBV5-4|-|TRBD1
TGTGCCAGCAGCTGGGAAACAGGGGCCGGAAACACCATATATTTT
CASSWETGAGNTIYF
>TRBJ2-7|TRBV5-4|once|TRBD2
TGTGCCAGCAGCTTTACAAGCGGGGCTGCCTACGAGCAGTACTTC
CASSFTSGAAYEQYF
>TRBJ1-5|TRBV7-9|few|-
TGTGCCAGCAGCTCTGCTACAGGGCCCCAGCATTTT
CASSSATGPQHF
>TRBJ2-7|TRBV7-2|once|TRBD2
TGTGCCAGCAGCTTAGGGGTAGCGGGGCTGGGGGAGCAGTACTTC
CASSLGVAGLGEQYF
>TRBJ1-2|TRBV7-9|-|-
TGTGCCAGCAGCTTATCACTCCGGGACTTACTGGGAGGCTACACCTTC
CASSLSLRDLLGGYTF
>TRBJ1-2|TRBV9|-|-
TGTGCCAGCAGCGTAGGGCAATCTAACTATGGCTACACCTTC
CASSVGQSNYGYTF
>TRBJ1-1|TRBV18|few|-
TGTGCCAGCTCACCAGACGTCCCGGAGGCTTTCTTT
CASSPDVPEAFF
>TRBJ2-1|TRBV4-3|-|-
TGCGCCAGCAGCCAAGAAGCAGGGCCAAGCTCCTACAATGAGCAGTTCTTC
CASSQEAGPSSYNEQFF
>TRBJ2-7|TRBV7-2|-|TRBD1
TGTGCCAGCAGCCCCCGACAGGGGAGCTCCTACGAGCAGTACTTC
CASSPRQGSSYEQYF
>TRBJ2-2|TRBV5-1|-|-
TGCGCCAGCAGCTTGATAGAGAACACCGGGGAGCTGTTTTTT
CASSLIENTGELFF
>TRBJ2-7|TRBV28|-|-
TGTGCCAGCAGTTTTACGGGATGGGGCGAGCAGTACTTC
CASSFTGWGEQYF
>TRBJ2-6|TRBV11-3|-|-
TGTGCCAGCAGCTTAGGTATGAGCTCTGGGGCCAACGTCCTGACTTTC
CASSLGMSSGANVLTF
>TRBJ2-3|TRBV7-3|-|-
TGTGCCAGCAGCTATAGCGGTTCTAGCACAGATACGCAGTATTTT
CASSYSGSSTDTQYF
>TRBJ2-5|TRBV19|-|-
TGTGCCAGTAGTACAGACTTCGGGGAGACCCAGTACTTC
CASSTDFGETQYF
>TRBJ1-5|TRBV6-1|-|-
TGTGCCAGCAGTGAAGCGACACATAGCAATCAGCCCCAGCATTTT
CASSEATHSNQPQHF
>TRBJ1-1|TRBV7-9|-|-
TGTGCCAGCAGCCAGCCCCTTACAGGTCTGAACACTGAAGCTTTCTTT
CASSQPLTGLNTEAFF
>TRBJ2-1|TRBV7-8|-|-
TGTGCCAGCAGCTTACGACTAAACAATGAGCAGTTCTTC
CASSLRLNNEQFF
>TRBJ1-2|TRBV5-8|-|-
TGTGCCAGCGAGGGGACGCTTTTGAGCTACACCTTC
CASEGTLLSYTF
>TRBJ1-6|TRBV7-9|-|TRBD1
TGTGCCAGCAGCTTAACAGGGGGCAATAATTCACCCCTCCACTTT
CASSLTGGNNSPLHF